The 24 T cell receptor beta chains listed next were all sequenced from one sample in a study of shared clonotypes between healthy human individuals. Using immunoSEQ multiplex PCR, the repertoire was profiled, and TCRdb retains in-frame clones only, with some absent. The sample yields 450,000 to 600,000 clones, 79% seen once. Sequenced sample: PBMCs. The receptors here all came from a woman in her thirties or forties in good health. Some clones in this sample may be carry-over from other donors' samples.

The chain links TRBV2 to TRBJ2-2, with a tentative D call TRBD2 (6 bases). The germline V gene has CDR1 SNHLY and CDR2 FYNNEI. The CDR3 spans 15 residues. Trimming took 5 bases from V and 3 from J, leaving 13 bases between them. The CDR3 reads CASSPTGTDTGELFF. CDR3 DNA: TGTGCCAGCAGTCCGACCGGGACTGACACCGGGGAGCTGTTTTTT.

In its sample, this clone was seen a few times. The V and J genes are TRBV9 and TRBJ2-3, with D uncertain. The V end was cut by 3 bases, the J end by 6 bases, with 8 bases between. Looked up from germline, CDR1 is SGDLS and CDR2 is YYNGEE. This CDR3 has 12 residues. The CDR3 loop reads CASSDLRDTQYF. The DNA for the CDR3 is TGTGCCAGCAGCGACCTCCGCGATACGCAGTATTTT. Full variable domain (outside the CDR3, taken from reference TRBV9 and TRBJ2-3): DSGVTQTPKHLITATGQRVTLRCSPRSGDLSVYWYQQSLDQGLQFLIQYYNGEERAKGNILERFSAQQFPDLHSELNLSSLELGDSALYFCASSDLRDTQYFGPGTRLTVL.

The chain carries TRBV6-6 and TRBJ2-7; maybe TRBD1 (5 bases). This CDR3 is built from 14 residues. Germline V lookup: CDR1 MNHNY, CDR2 SVGAGI (reference sequence). The V and J ends lost 6 bases and 1 base respectively, with 13 bases between them. The CDR3 region is CASSQTGRSYEQYF. For the CDR3, the DNA is TGTGCCAGCAGCCAAACAGGACGGTCCTACGAGCAGTACTTC.

This clone was seen only a few times. This sequence joins TRBV4-2 and TRBJ2-4, with D perhaps assigned TRBD1 or TRBD2 (7 bases each). CDR1 and CDR2 (germline): LGHNA, YNFKEQ. V lost 3 bases and J 3 bases, leaving 18 bases between the germline ends. This CDR3 region has 17 residues. The chain's CDR3 is CASSQEGAGGGKNIQYF. The DNA for the CDR3 is TGTGCCAGCAGCCAGGAGGGGGCTGGGGGGGGCAAAAACATTCAGTACTTC.

The chain couples TRBV5-8 to TRBJ2-1, with TRBD1 as a possible D gene (6 bases). CDR3 length equals 15 residues. V was cut by 1 base and J by 4 bases, with 12 bases left in between. The germline V gene has CDR1 SGHTS and CDR2 YDEGEE. In DNA form, the CDR3 reads TGTGCCAGCAGCTTGCGTGGGGGCCTATACAATGAGCAGTTCTTC. This gives the protein CASSLRGGLYNEQFF.

The rearrangement joins TRBV7-8 to TRBJ2-3; 10 positions match TRBD2. CDR3 length: 16 residues. Germline CDR1 is SGHVS and CDR2 is FQNEAQ. After removal of 7 bases from V and 2 bases from J, the junction contained 9 bases not matched to a gene. The CDR3 DNA is TGTGCCAGCAACCTTCAACTAGCGGGGAACACAGATACGCAGTATTTT. Amino acid sequence: CASNLQLAGNTDTQYF. Complete variable domain (other parts from reference TRBV7-8 and TRBJ2-3): GAGVSQSPRYKVAKRGQDVALRCDPISGHVSLFWYQQALGQGPEFLTYFQNEAQLDKSGLPSDRFFAERPEGSVSTLKIQRTQQEDSAVYLCASNLQLAGNTDTQYFGPGTRLTVL.

The genes are TRBV28 and TRBJ1-4; the D gene is possibly TRBD1 (6 bases). Trimming left V 2 bases short and J 9 bases short, with 16 bases between. The CDR3 has 15 amino acids. In germline, CDR1 is MDHEN, CDR2 SYDVKM. CDR3: CASSLAAGDGQKLFF. The CDR3 region has the DNA TGTGCCAGCAGTTTAGCGGCAGGGGATGGGCAAAAACTGTTTTTT. Filled out from reference TRBV28 and TRBJ1-4, the complete variable domain reads DVKVTQSSRYLVKRTGEKVFLECVQDMDHENMFWYRQDPGLGLRLIYFSYDVKMKEKGDIPEGYSVSREKKERFSLILESASTNQTSMYLCASSLAAGDGQKLFFGSGTQLSVL.

This clone was recorded a few times. The chain carries TRBV18 and TRBJ2-5; 8 positions agree with TRBD1. This CDR3 is built from 14 residues. Trimming took 0 bases from V and 3 from J; bases not matched to a gene: 0. The germline CDR1 and CDR2 sequences are KGHSH and LQKENI. The CDR3 loop is CASSPPGQEETQYF. The CDR3 bases are TGTGCCAGCTCACCACCGGGACAGGAAGAGACCCAGTACTTC.

This clone has more than one count but fewer than ten. The chain is built from TRBV30 and TRBJ2-2; D may be TRBD1 (5 bases). Germline V lookup: CDR1 GTSNPN, CDR2 SVGIG (reference sequence). The CDR3 totals 15 residues. The V end was cut by 2 bases, the J end by 5 bases, with 15 bases between. In DNA, the CDR3 is TGTGCCTGGAGTTCCGGCAGGGTGGGGACCGGGGAGCTGTTTTTT. Translating gives CAWSSGRVGTGELFF.

This clone was observed once. The chain is built from TRBV7-2 and TRBJ1-1, with D hard to call. V lost 5 bases, J lost 1 base, and 14 bases lay in between. Germline CDR1 SGHTA, CDR2 FQGNSA. This CDR3 comprises 15 residues. The DNA for the CDR3 is TGTGCCAGCAGCCCCAAAGGGCAGCGGAACACTGAAGCTTTCTTT. This gives the protein CASSPKGQRNTEAFF.

The rearrangement joins TRBV28 to TRBJ1-2; D uncertain. V was shortened by 6 bases and J by 4 bases, with 12 bases between the two germline ends. The CDR3 is 13 residues long. Germline loops: CDR1 MDHEN, CDR2 SYDVKM. CDR3 protein: CASRTRTPYGYTF. CDR3 DNA: TGTGCCAGCAGAACAAGAACACCCTATGGCTACACCTTC.

This chain uses TRBV28 with TRBJ2-3, with 8 positions matching TRBD1. The CDR3 consists of 14 residues. Germline-derived CDR1 and CDR2 are MDHEN and SYDVKM. The junction had 7 bases not matched to a gene; V was cut back by 8 bases and J by 3 bases. Written as DNA, the CDR3 is TGTGCCAGCGACAGGGGCCAATCAACAGATACGCAGTATTTT. Translating it yields CASDRGQSTDTQYF.

The chain uses TRBV30 and TRBJ2-3; the match to TRBD2 covers 7 bases. The V gene's germline CDR1 is GTSNPN and CDR2 SVGIG (reference sequence). The CDR3 covers 15 residues. The J segment lost 8 bases and the V segment lost 5 bases, leaving 16 bases of the junction unmatched. CDR3 region: CAWGPGLAEQGTQYF. The CDR3, as DNA: TGTGCCTGGGGCCCGGGGCTAGCGGAGCAGGGTACGCAGTATTTT.

This clone was seen only a few times. The chain joins TRBV21-1 to TRBJ2-7; the D call TRBD2 from the table was never checked on the DNA. TRBV21-1 is a documented pseudogene. This CDR3 spans 13 amino acids. The CDR3 DNA follows: TGTGCCAGCAGCAACGCCTGTGCGTCGGGGCAGTACTTC. It is translated as CASSNACASGQYF.

In regard to this clone: A much more abundant neighbour one base away suggests this may be a read error. Since the CDR3 does not end with the conserved phenylalanine or tryptophan, this likely comes from a read error. The CDR3 protein is CASSEQTGEAYEQYL. CDR3 nucleotide sequence: TGTGCCAGCAGTGAACAGACAGGGGAGGCCTACGAGCAGTACTTA. The chain couples TRBV6-1 to TRBJ2-7, with 8 bases fitting TRBD1. This CDR3 comprises 15 residues. The germline CDR1 and CDR2 sequences are MNHNS and SASEGT. The junction had 5 bases not matched to a gene; V was cut back by 2 bases and J by 2 bases.

The chain uses TRBV15 and TRBJ2-7; 9 bases line up with TRBD1. CDR1 is LNHNV, CDR2 YYDKDF, per germline (reference sequence). The CDR3 covers 15 residues. V dropped 5 bases and J dropped 3; count of bases not matched to a gene: 8. Written as DNA, the CDR3 is TGTGCCACCAGCGCACCGGGACAGGGCCACTACGAGCAGTACTTC. This encodes CATSAPGQGHYEQYF.

The rearrangement uses TRBV30 and TRBJ2-1; 8 bases fit TRBD2. From germline, CDR1 is GTSNPN and CDR2 SVGIG (reference sequence). The CDR3 loop spans 15 amino acids. J was trimmed by 7 bases and V by 3 bases; bases with no gene match: 11. CDR3 region: CAWRPGGVAGNEQFF. The DNA for the CDR3 is TGTGCCTGGAGGCCCGGGGGGGTAGCGGGAAATGAGCAGTTCTTC.

The rearrangement joins TRBV11-2 to TRBJ2-1; TRBD2 agrees at 13 bases. The V and J ends lost 9 bases and 5 bases, in that order; junction bases with no gene match: 4. Germline values: CDR1 SGHAT, CDR2 FQNNGV. The CDR3 runs to 14 residues. CDR3 amino acids: CASTSGRGHNEQFF. The CDR3 DNA sequence: TGTGCCAGTACTAGCGGGAGGGGCCACAATGAGCAGTTCTTC.

This rearrangement joins TRBV10-3 to TRBJ2-7, with D possibly TRBD2 on 8 matching bases. CDR1 is ENHRY and CDR2 is SYGVKD in the germline V gene. V was clipped by 4 bases and J by 7 bases, with 23 bases between them. The CDR3 has 16 amino acids. The CDR3 DNA follows: TGTGCCATCAGTGCGGGGGGGCGGACAGGTCGTTTGGAGCAGTACTTC. Protein product: CAISAGGRTGRLEQYF.

The chain uses TRBV29-1 and TRBJ1-1, with D hard to call. With 0 bases removed from V and 3 bases from J, the gap between germline ends came to 20 bases. The CDR3 length is 17 residues. Looked up from germline, CDR1 is SQVTM and CDR2 is ANQGSEA. CDR3 sequence reads: CSVEDHGRGFKDTEAFF. The DNA of the CDR3 is TGCAGCGTTGAAGACCACGGGCGGGGTTTCAAAGACACTGAAGCTTTCTTT.

The chain recombines TRBV7-9 with TRBJ1-2, with D tentatively TRBD1 (5 bases). The CDR3 runs to 12 residues. V lost 4 bases, J lost 7 bases, and 10 bases lay in between. Looked up from germline, CDR1 is SEHNR and CDR2 is FQNEAQ (reference sequence). In DNA, the CDR3 is TGTGCCAGCAGCTGGGACGAGGGTGGCTACACCTTC. It specifies CASSWDEGGYTF.

V usage is TRBV4-2 and J usage is TRBJ2-7; 11 nucleotides align to TRBD2. There are 15 residues in the CDR3. Germline loops: CDR1 LGHNA, CDR2 YNFKEQ. The trim removed 3 bases at V and 6 bases at J, leaving 7 bases unmatched. CDR3: CASSHDRLAGSEQYF. CDR3 nucleotides: TGTGCCAGCAGCCACGACCGACTAGCGGGGAGCGAGCAGTACTTC.

V usage is TRBV18 and J usage is TRBJ1-5; D remains unclear. With 2 bases removed from V and 0 bases from J, the gap between germline ends came to 14 bases. The CDR3 loop spans 17 amino acids. The germline CDR1 and CDR2 sequences are KGHSH and LQKENI. The CDR3 nucleotides read TGTGCCAGCTCACCAACGAATAGCAGATATAGCAATCAGCCCCAGCATTTT. It specifies CASSPTNSRYSNQPQHF.

This clone was seen more than once but under ten times. This chain uses TRBV28 with TRBJ2-4; no reliable D call. This CDR3 contains 16 residues. Trimming removed 2 bases at V and 3 bases at J, with 14 bases between. The germline V gene encodes CDR1 MDHEN and CDR2 SYDVKM. CDR3 sequence reads: CASSLEAGRFKNIQYF. The CDR3 DNA follows: TGTGCCAGCAGTTTAGAAGCAGGCAGGTTCAAAAACATTCAGTACTTC.